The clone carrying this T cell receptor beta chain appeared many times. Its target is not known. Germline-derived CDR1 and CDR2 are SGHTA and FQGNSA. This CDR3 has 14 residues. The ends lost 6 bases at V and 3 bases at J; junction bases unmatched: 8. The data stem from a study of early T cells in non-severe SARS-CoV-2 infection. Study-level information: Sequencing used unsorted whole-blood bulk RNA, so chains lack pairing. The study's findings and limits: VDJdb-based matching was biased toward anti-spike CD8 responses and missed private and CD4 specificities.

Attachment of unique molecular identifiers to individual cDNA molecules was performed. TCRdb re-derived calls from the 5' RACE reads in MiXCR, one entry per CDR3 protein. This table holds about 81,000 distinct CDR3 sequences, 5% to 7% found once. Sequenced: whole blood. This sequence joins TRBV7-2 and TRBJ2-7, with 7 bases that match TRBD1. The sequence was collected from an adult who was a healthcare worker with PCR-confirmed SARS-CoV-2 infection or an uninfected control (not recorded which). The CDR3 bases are TGTGCCAGCAGTAGGACAGGCCATAGCTACGAGCAGTACTTC. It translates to CASSRTGHSYEQYF.